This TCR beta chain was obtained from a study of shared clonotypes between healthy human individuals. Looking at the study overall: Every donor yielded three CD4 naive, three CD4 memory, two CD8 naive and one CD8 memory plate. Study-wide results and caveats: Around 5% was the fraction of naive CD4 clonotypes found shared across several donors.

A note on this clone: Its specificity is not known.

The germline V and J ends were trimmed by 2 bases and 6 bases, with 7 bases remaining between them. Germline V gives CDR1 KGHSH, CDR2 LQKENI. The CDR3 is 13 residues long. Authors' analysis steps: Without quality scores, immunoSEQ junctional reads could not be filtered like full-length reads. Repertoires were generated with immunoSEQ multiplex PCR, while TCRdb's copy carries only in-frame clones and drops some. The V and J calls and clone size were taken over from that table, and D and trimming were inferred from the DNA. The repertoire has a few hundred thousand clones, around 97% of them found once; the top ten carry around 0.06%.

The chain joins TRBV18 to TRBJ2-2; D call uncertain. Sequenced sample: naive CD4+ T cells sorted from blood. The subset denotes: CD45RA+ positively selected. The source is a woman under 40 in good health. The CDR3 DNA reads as TGTGCCAGCTCACCAAACCCGGCCGGGGAGCTGTTTTTT. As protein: CASSPNPAGELFF.